One sample yielded the 8 T cell receptor beta chains listed below, sequenced in a study of cytomegalovirus exposure and HLA in healthy donors. Both 60 Vbeta primers and 13 Jbeta primers went into the PCR. This table comes from immunoSEQ multiplex PCR, and its TCRdb copy is limited to in-frame clones, with some not included. This table holds about 83,000 clones, 70% to 75% found once. The sequenced material came from PBMCs. These receptors were taken from a man in his 60s in good health and CMV-seronegative.

The genes are TRBV2 and TRBJ2-3; tentative D call: TRBD2 (6 bases). Germline values: CDR1 SNHLY, CDR2 FYNNEI. This CDR3 is 14 amino acids long. The V end lost 7 bases, the J end lost 4 bases, and 15 bases lay between the germline ends. The CDR3 loop is CASTSSGYPDTQYF. CDR3 DNA: TGTGCCAGCACCAGCAGCGGGTACCCAGATACGCAGTATTTT.

The rearrangement uses TRBV19 and TRBJ2-7; TRBD2 matches 8 bases. J lost 4 bases, V lost 4 bases, and 9 bases had no gene match. This CDR3 has 15 amino acids. CDR1 is LNHDA and CDR2 is SQIVND in the germline V gene (reference sequence). The chain's CDR3 is CASSNPLRGDYEQYF. The CDR3 DNA sequence: TGTGCCAGTAGTAACCCCCTGCGGGGGGATTACGAGCAGTACTTC. The whole variable domain, filled in from reference TRBV19 and TRBJ2-7, reads DGGITQSPKYLFRKEGQNVTLSCEQNLNHDAMYWYRQDPGQGLRLIYYSQIVNDFQKGDIAEGYSVSREKKESFPLTVTSAQKNPTAFYLCASSNPLRGDYEQYFGPGTRLTVT.

J is TRBJ1-5 and V is TRBV9; D gene unclear. This CDR3 spans 15 amino acids. Trimming left V 0 bases short and J 5 bases short, with 12 bases between. The germline V gene has CDR1 SGDLS and CDR2 YYNGEE. The CDR3 bases are TGTGCCAGCAGCGTAGCTCTAGGCCACGATCAGCCCCAGCATTTT. It encodes CASSVALGHDQPQHF.

The chain employs TRBV5-1 and TRBJ2-7; D possibly corresponds to TRBD2 (5 bases). This CDR3 contains 16 residues. The V end lost 5 bases, the J end lost 0 bases, and 18 bases lay between the germline ends. Germline-derived CDR1 and CDR2 are SGHRS and YFSETQ. The CDR3, as DNA: TGCGCCAGCAGATTGAGCCCGGGGATAAGCTCCTACGAGCAGTACTTC. This gives the protein CASRLSPGISSYEQYF. The whole variable domain, filled in from reference TRBV5-1 and TRBJ2-7, reads KAGVTQTPRYLIKTRGQQVTLSCSPISGHRSVSWYQQTPGQGLQFLFEYFSETQRNKGNFPGRFSGRQFSNSRSEMNVSTLELGDSALYLCASRLSPGISSYEQYFGPGTRLTVT.

The chain combines TRBV18 with TRBJ1-2, with D possibly being TRBD1 (6 bases). Germline V lookup: CDR1 KGHSH, CDR2 LQKENI. CDR3 size: 14 residues. The V end lost 4 bases, the J end lost 2 bases, and 11 bases lay between the germline ends. In DNA form, the CDR3 reads TGTGCCAGCTCACTAAACAGGGAAAACTATGGCTACACCTTC. As protein: CASSLNRENYGYTF.

This chain links TRBV7-2 with TRBJ1-2; no clear D gene. V lost 1 base to trimming and J lost 8 bases, with 14 bases between them. There are 14 residues in the CDR3. In germline, CDR1 is SGHTA, CDR2 FQGNSA. The CDR3 DNA reads as TGTGCCAGCAGCTTAGAACCCAAATCGGGAGGCTACACCTTC. This translates into CASSLEPKSGGYTF.

This chain uses TRBV30 with TRBJ2-3; a possible D gene is TRBD1 (7 bases). The CDR3 length is 15 residues. V shed 0 bases and J shed 4 bases, with 14 bases lying between them. The germline V gene has CDR1 GTSNPN and CDR2 SVGIG (reference sequence). The CDR3 DNA reads as TGTGCCTGGAGTGTAGGCGGAGGGGGCGCAGATACGCAGTATTTT. Its protein product is CAWSVGGGGADTQYF.

There are many counts of this clone. This chain joins TRBV5-5 and TRBJ2-7; D may be TRBD2 (6 bases). Germline CDR1 and CDR2: SGHKS and YYEKEE (reference sequence). Trimming removed 4 bases at V and 7 bases at J, with 12 bases between. This CDR3 has 12 residues. The CDR3 nucleotides read TGTGCCAGCAGCCCGGGGGTGAGGGAGCAGTACTTC. It specifies CASSPGVREQYF.